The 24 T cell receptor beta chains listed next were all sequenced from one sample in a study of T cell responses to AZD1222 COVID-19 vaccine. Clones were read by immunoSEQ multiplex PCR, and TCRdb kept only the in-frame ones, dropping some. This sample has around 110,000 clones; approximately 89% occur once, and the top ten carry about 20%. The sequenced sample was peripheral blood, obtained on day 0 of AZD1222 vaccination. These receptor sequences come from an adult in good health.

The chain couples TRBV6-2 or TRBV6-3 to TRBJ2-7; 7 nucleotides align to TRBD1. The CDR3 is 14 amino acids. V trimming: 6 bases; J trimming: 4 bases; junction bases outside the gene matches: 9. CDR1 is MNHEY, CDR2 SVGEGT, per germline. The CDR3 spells CASSQPTGFYEQYF. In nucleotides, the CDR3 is TGTGCCAGCAGCCAACCGACAGGGTTTTACGAGCAGTACTTC.

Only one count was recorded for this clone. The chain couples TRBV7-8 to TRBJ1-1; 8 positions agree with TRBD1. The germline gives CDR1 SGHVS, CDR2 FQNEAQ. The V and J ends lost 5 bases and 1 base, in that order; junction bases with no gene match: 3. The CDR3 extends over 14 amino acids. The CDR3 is CASSPGGQNTEAFF. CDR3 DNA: TGTGCCAGCAGCCCAGGGGGCCAGAACACTGAAGCTTTCTTT.

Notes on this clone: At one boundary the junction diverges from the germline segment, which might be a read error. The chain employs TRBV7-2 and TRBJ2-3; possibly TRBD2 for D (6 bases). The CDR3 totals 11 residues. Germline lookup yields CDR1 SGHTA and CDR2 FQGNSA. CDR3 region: CASSLGPGTSF. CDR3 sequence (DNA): TGTGCCAGCAGCTTAGGGCCGGGGACTTCTTTT.

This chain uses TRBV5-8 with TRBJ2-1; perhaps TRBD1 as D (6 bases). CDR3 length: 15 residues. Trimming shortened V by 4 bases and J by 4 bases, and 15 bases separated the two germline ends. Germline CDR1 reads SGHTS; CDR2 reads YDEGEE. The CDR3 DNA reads TGTGCCAGCAGCGCCTGGGGGCCGTTATACAATGAGCAGTTCTTC. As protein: CASSAWGPLYNEQFF.

CDR3: CASSQVELDTQYF. The CDR3 nucleotides read TGTGCCAGCAGCCAAGTTGAGCTAGATACGCAGTATTTT. This chain links TRBV4-2 with TRBJ2-3; D gene uncertain. V was cut by 1 base and J by 5 bases, with 7 bases left in between. CDR3 length: 13 residues. The V gene's germline CDR1 is LGHNA and CDR2 YNFKEQ.

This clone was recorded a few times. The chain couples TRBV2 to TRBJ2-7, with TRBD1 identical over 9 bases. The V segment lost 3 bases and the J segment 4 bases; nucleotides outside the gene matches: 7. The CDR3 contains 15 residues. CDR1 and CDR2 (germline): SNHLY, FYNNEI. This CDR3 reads CASSDRQGVKYEQYF. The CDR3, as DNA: TGTGCCAGCAGTGACCGACAGGGGGTAAAGTACGAGCAGTACTTC.

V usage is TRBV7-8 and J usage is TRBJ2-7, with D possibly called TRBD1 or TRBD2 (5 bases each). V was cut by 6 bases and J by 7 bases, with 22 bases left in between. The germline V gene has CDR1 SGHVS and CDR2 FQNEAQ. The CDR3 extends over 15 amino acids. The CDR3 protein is CASRGSGTYTREQYF. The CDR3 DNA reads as TGTGCCAGCAGGGGGTCCGGGACGTATACTAGAGAGCAGTACTTC.

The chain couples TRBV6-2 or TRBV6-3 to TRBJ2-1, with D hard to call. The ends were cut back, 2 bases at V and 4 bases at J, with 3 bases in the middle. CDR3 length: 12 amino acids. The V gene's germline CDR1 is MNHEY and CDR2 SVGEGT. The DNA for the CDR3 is TGTGCCAGCAGTTACCTTTACAATGAGCAGTTCTTC. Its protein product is CASSYLYNEQFF.

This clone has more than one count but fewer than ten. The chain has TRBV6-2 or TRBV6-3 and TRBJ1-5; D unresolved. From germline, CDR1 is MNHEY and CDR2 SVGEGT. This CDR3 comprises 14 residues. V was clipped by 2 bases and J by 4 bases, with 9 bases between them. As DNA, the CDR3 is TGTGCCAGCAGTTACGGCCAAAGGAATCAGCCCCAGCATTTT. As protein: CASSYGQRNQPQHF.

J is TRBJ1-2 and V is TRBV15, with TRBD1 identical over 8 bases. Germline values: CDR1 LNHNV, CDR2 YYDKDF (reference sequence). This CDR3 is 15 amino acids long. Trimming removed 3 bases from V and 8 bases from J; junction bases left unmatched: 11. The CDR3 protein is CATSRPHGTGGGYTF. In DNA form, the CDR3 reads TGTGCCACCAGCAGGCCCCACGGGACAGGAGGGGGCTACACCTTC.

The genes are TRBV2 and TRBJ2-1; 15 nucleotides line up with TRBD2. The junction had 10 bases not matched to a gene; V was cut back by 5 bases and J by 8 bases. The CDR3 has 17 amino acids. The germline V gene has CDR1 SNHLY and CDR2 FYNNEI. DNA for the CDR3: TGTGCCAGCAGTCACCCTGGACTAGCGGGGGGGTGGGATGAGCAGTTCTTC. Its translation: CASSHPGLAGGWDEQFF. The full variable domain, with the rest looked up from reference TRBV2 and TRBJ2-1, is EPEVTQTPSHQVTQMGQEVILRCVPISNHLYFYWYRQILGQKVEFLVSFYNNEISEKSEIFDDQFSVERPDGSNFTLKIRSTKLEDSAMYFCASSHPGLAGGWDEQFFGPGTRLTVL.

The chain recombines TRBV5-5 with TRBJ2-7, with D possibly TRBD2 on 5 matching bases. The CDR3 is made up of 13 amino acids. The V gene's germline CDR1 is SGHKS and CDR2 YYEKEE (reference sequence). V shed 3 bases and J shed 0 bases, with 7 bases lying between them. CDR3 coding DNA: TGTGCCAGCAGCTGGGAGTACTCCTACGAGCAGTACTTC. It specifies CASSWEYSYEQYF.

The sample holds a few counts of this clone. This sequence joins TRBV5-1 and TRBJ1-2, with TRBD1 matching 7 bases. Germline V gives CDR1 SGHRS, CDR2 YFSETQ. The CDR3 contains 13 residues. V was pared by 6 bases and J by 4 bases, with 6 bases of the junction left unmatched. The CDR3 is CASTQQGSYGYTF. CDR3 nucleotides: TGCGCCAGCACCCAACAGGGGTCCTATGGCTACACCTTC.

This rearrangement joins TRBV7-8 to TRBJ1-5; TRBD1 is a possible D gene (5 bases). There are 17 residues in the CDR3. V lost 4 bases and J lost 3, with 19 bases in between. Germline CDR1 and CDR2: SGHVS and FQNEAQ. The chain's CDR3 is CASSSPQRWGDNQPQHF. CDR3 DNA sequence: TGTGCCAGCAGCTCCCCTCAGAGGTGGGGGGACAATCAGCCCCAGCATTTT.

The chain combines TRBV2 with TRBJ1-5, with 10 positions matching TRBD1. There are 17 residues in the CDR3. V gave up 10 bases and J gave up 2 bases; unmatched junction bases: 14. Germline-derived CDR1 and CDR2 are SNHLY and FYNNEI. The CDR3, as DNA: TGTGCCACACGACAGGGGGCTTTTCAGGGTGGCAATCAGCCCCAGCATTTT. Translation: CATRQGAFQGGNQPQHF.

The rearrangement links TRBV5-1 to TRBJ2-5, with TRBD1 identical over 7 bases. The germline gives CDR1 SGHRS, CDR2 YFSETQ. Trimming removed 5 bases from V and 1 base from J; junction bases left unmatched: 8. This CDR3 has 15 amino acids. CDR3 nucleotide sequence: TGCGCCAGCAGGGAGCCGACAGGGTCCCAAGAGACCCAGTACTTC. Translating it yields CASREPTGSQETQYF.

The CDR3 is CASSLQGWGLNTEAFF. The CDR3 coding sequence is TGTGCCAGCAGCCTACAGGGGTGGGGGCTGAACACTGAAGCTTTCTTT. The V and J genes are TRBV7-6 and TRBJ1-1, with 7 bases aligning to TRBD1. CDR1 is SGHVS, CDR2 FNYEAQ, per germline. With 5 bases clipped from V and 0 bases from J, the junction kept 9 bases outside the gene matches. The CDR3 consists of 16 residues.

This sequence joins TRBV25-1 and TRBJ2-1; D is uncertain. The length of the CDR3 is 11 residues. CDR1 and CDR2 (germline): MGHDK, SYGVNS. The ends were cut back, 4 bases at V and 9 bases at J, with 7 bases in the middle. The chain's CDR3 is CASSALREQFF. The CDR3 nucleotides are TGTGCCAGCAGTGCATTGCGTGAGCAGTTCTTC. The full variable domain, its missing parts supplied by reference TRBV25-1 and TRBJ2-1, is EADIYQTPRYLVIGTGKKITLECSQTMGHDKMYWYQQDPGMELHLIHYSYGVNSTEKGDLSSESTVSRIRTEHFPLTLESARPSHTSQYLCASSALREQFFGPGTRLTVL.

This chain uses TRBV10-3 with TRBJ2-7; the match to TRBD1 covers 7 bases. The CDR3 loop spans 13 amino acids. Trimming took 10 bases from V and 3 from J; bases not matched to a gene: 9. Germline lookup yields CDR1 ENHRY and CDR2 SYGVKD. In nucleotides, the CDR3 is TGTGCCACCGGACAGGACCTAGGCTACGAGCAGTACTTC. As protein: CATGQDLGYEQYF.

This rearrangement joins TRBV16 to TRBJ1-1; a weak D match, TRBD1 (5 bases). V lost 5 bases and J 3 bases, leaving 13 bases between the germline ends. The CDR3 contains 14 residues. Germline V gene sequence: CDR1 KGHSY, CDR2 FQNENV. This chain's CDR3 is CASSIDSLYTEAFF. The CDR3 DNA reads TGTGCCAGCAGCATTGACAGCCTATACACTGAAGCTTTCTTT.

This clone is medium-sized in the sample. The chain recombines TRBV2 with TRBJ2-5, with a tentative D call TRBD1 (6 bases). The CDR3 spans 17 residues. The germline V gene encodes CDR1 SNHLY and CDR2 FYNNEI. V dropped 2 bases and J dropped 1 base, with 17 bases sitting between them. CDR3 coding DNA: TGTGCCAGCAGTGAACAGGGGCCGATCCATCTCCAAGAGACCCAGTACTTC. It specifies CASSEQGPIHLQETQYF.

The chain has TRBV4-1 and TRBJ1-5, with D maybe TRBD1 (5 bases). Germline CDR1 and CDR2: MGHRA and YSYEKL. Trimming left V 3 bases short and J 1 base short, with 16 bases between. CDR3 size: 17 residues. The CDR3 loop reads CASSHPTGRDSNQPQHF. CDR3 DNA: TGCGCCAGCAGCCACCCCACGGGCCGGGACAGCAATCAGCCCCAGCATTTT.

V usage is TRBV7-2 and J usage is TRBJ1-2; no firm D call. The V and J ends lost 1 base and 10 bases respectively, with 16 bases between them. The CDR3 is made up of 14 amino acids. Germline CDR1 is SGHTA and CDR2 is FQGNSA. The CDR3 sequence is CASSLERLGRPYTF. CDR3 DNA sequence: TGTGCCAGCAGCTTAGAGCGGCTCGGCAGACCCTACACCTTC. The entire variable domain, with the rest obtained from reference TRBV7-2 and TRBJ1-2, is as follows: GAGVSQSPSNKVTEKGKDVELRCDPISGHTALYWYRQSLGQGLEFLIYFQGNSAPDKSGLPSDRFSAERTGGSVSTLTIQRTQQEDSAVYLCASSLERLGRPYTFGSGTRLTVV.

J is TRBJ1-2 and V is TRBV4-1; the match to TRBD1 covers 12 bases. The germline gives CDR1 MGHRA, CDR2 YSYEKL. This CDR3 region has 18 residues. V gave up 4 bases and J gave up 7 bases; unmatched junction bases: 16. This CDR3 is CASSLRPEPGQGAPGYTF. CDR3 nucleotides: TGCGCCAGCAGCCTCCGACCAGAACCGGGACAGGGGGCTCCTGGCTACACCTTC.